This TCR beta chain was identified in a study of cytomegalovirus exposure and HLA in healthy donors. Study outcomes and limitations: The study dropped some indistinguishable V segments, TRBV6-2 and TRBV6-3 among them.

This clone turned up a few times. Its antigen is undetermined. In germline, CDR1 is LNHDA, CDR2 SQIVND (reference sequence). The CDR3 contains 12 residues. With V trimmed by 4 bases and J by 12 bases, 9 bases remained unmatched. With 60 Vbeta and 13 Jbeta primers, the PCR was carried out. Using immunoSEQ multiplex PCR, the repertoire was profiled, and TCRdb retains in-frame clones only, with some absent. The sample records 80,000 to 100,000 clones, 81% being singletons. Sequencing was performed on PBMCs. This receptor was taken from a human donor in good health. The chain recombines TRBV19 with TRBJ2-7; TRBD1 matches at 7 bases. The CDR3 region is CASSSRQGNLYF. In DNA, the CDR3 is TGTGCCAGTAGTAGCCGACAGGGAAACCTGTACTTC.